The text below deals with one TCR beta chain. At least ten counts were recorded for this clonotype. Its antigen specificity is not known. At one of its ends the junction is not consistent with the germline gene, which may arise from a read error. A case-control design nested within a healthcare worker cohort in London, UK, was used, with weekly nasopharyngeal swab PCR tests and blood sampling performed. Healthcare workers were enrolled in the week of the UK lockdown, from 23 to 31 March 2020, and were followed every week for up to roughly 15 weeks. The sample comes from a study of early T cells in non-severe SARS-CoV-2 infection (dated by TCRdb to the early 2020s). Looking at the study overall: TCR sequencing used bulk RNA from unsorted whole blood, so alpha and beta chains could not be paired. What the authors observed across the whole study: Matching against VDJdb was skewed toward anti-spike CD8 responses, likely underestimated virus-specific expansions, and missed private and CD4 specificities.

The library was made by 5' RACE. TCRdb names NextSeq 500 as the instrument used. To correct for sequencing error and PCR bias, the TCR library protocol tagged individual cDNA molecules with unique molecular identifiers. Both TCR alpha and beta chains were sequenced, and tight co-correlation was observed between alpha and beta sequence abundances in each sample. The source study handled its data this way. Decombinator V4 was used to perform V gene, J gene and CDR3 annotation of TCR sequences. TCRs were defined as expanded if a significant change between any two time points was detected under a Poisson model with p below 0.0001. TCR abundances were normalised to the total number of TCRs sequenced in each sample and reported as counts per million. TRAV1-2 paired with TRAJ12, TRAJ20 or TRAJ33 defined MAIT TCRs, while TRAV10 paired with TRAJ18 defined iNKT TCRs. VDJdb, accessed 1 November 2021, was searched for CMV, EBV and SARS-CoV-2 annotated TCRs, excluding TCRs annotated for multiple antigens. The raw public data were reprocessed by TCRdb itself: fastp quality trimming at Q25, MiXCR clonotype calling, in-frame beta chains only. Identical CDR3 protein sequences are pooled into one entry, listed with their most common genes and DNA. TCRdb, not the authors, supplied the V and J calls. The sample table holds some 96,000 distinct CDR3 sequences, of which roughly 11% were seen once. The ten largest clonotypes hold roughly 4.5% of the sample.

The germline V gene (reference sequence) gives CDR1 as MNHEY and CDR2 as SMNVEV. Including cysteine and phenylalanine, the CDR3 has 15 amino acids. The only DNA kept is the CDR3, 45 bases in frame from the first base. The sequence came from an adult who was a healthcare worker with PCR-confirmed SARS-CoV-2 infection or an uninfected control (not recorded which). Material: whole blood, obtained at baseline. The chain links TRBV27 with TRBJ2-1, and 8 junctional nucleotides match TRBD2. The DNA sequence is as follows: TGTGCCAGCAGCTTATCGGGGGGGCGCCCCTATGAGCAGTTCTTC. Its amino acids are CASSLSGGRPYEQFF.